A selection of T cell receptor beta chains follows, all from one sample in a study of siplizumab effects on memory and regulatory T cells. The protocol was immunoSEQ multiplex PCR, while the TCRdb copy is restricted to in-frame clones and leaves out a portion. The sample lists over 85,000 clones, around 95% occurring once. Sequenced input: naive CD4+ T cells sorted from blood. All receptors come from a human donor in good health. Both conserved end residues are part of each CDR3. D genes are given only for firm matches. The size entry is marked missing in some rows and otherwise reads once, few, many or a size class.

CDR3 protein,CDR3 DNA,D gene,V gene,J gene,clone size
CASSIDQGPTPIYEQYF,TGTGCCAGTAGTATAGATCAGGGCCCCACACCTATCTACGAGCAGTACTTC,.,TRBV19,TRBJ2-7,.
CAWSVGGAGYEQYF,TGTGCCTGGAGTGTAGGGGGGGCAGGTTACGAGCAGTACTTC,.,TRBV30,TRBJ2-7,.
CASVESSYNSPLHF,TGTGCTAGTGTGGAGAGCTCCTATAATTCACCCCTCCACTTT,.,TRBV12-5,TRBJ1-6,.
CSVTTSWVTNEKLFF,TGCAGCGTTACTACGTCTTGGGTAACTAATGAAAAACTGTTTTTT,.,TRBV29-1,TRBJ1-4,.
CASSDLRLAGGLGETQYF,TGTGCCAGCAGTGATTTACGGCTAGCGGGGGGGCTAGGAGAGACCCAGTACTTC,TRBD2,TRBV2,TRBJ2-5,.
CASIEQGFNQPQHF,TGTGCCAGTATTGAACAGGGGTTCAATCAGCCCCAGCATTTT,TRBD1,TRBV19,TRBJ1-5,.
CASRGQGTYEQYF,TGTGCCAGCAGGGGACAGGGTACTTACGAGCAGTACTTC,TRBD1,TRBV27,TRBJ2-7,.
CASSYPGSRFGELFF,TGTGCCAGCAGTTACCCAGGGAGCAGGTTCGGGGAGCTGTTTTTT,.,TRBV6-5,TRBJ2-2,.
CSGGGSYNEQFF,TGCAGCGGAGGGGGCTCCTACAATGAGCAGTTCTTC,.,TRBV29-1,TRBJ2-1,.
CASSGPGTSGARSSYNEQFF,TGTGCCAGCAGCGGACCCGGGACTAGCGGGGCGAGGAGCTCCTACAATGAGCAGTTCTTC,TRBD2,TRBV7-3,TRBJ2-1,.
CASSVTSLHYNEQFF,TGTGCCAGCAGCGTAACTAGTCTCCACTACAATGAGCAGTTCTTC,.,TRBV9,TRBJ2-1,.
CATHPGLGNEKLFF,TGTGCCACCCATCCGGGCCTGGGTAATGAAAAACTGTTTTTT,.,TRBV27,TRBJ1-4,once
CASSLNSPLHF,TGTGCCAGCAGCTTGAATTCACCCCTCCACTTT,.,TRBV11-2,TRBJ1-6,.
CASSLARGSWNGYTF,TGTGCCAGCAGCTTGGCTCGGGGGAGTTGGAATGGCTACACCTTC,.,TRBV7-2,TRBJ1-2,.
CASSLTGINTEAFF,TGTGCCAGCAGTTTGACAGGGATTAACACTGAAGCTTTCTTT,TRBD1,TRBV27,TRBJ1-1,.
CASSSSTGSTGELFF,TGTGCCAGCAGCTCGTCCACAGGATCCACCGGGGAGCTGTTTTTT,.,TRBV7-9,TRBJ2-2,.
CASSPIGQGGETQYF,TGTGCCAGCAGCCCCATCGGGCAGGGCGGAGAGACCCAGTACTTC,.,TRBV4-2,TRBJ2-5,.
CARSLRAGANTDTQYF,TGTGCCAGAAGCTTGCGCGCAGGGGCGAACACAGATACGCAGTATTTT,.,TRBV5-3,TRBJ2-3,.
CSIAGSIGNTIYF,TGCAGCATTGCAGGGTCGATTGGAAACACCATATATTTT,.,TRBV29-1,TRBJ1-3,.
CASSLQRGVSQETQYF,TGTGCCAGCAGCTTACAGCGGGGGGTATCTCAAGAGACCCAGTACTTC,TRBD2,TRBV11-2,TRBJ2-5,.
CASSSGGQITYEQYF,TGTGCCAGCAGCTCAGGGGGGCAGATAACCTACGAGCAGTACTTC,.,TRBV7-6,TRBJ2-7,.
CASSPGTAFNQPQHF,TGCGCCAGCAGCCCCGGGACAGCGTTCAATCAGCCCCAGCATTTT,TRBD1,TRBV5-1,TRBJ1-5,.
CASRIRDRYTEAFF,TGTGCCAGCAGGATTCGGGACCGCTACACTGAAGCTTTCTTT,.,TRBV5-6,TRBJ1-1,once
CASSLDPRSETQYF,TGCGCCAGCAGCCTGGACCCGAGATCGGAGACCCAGTACTTC,.,TRBV5-1,TRBJ2-5,.
CASSSASGYTDTQYF,TGTGCCAGCAGCTCGGCTAGCGGTTACACAGATACGCAGTATTTT,TRBD2,TRBV7-2,TRBJ2-3,.
CASAPSLGPTSYGYTF,TGTGCTAGTGCCCCCTCCTTGGGCCCAACGTCCTATGGCTACACCTTC,.,TRBV12-5,TRBJ1-2,.
CASSWRAGPRKDSPLHF,TGCGCCAGCAGCTGGCGGGCAGGGCCTAGGAAGGATTCACCCCTCCACTTT,.,TRBV5-1,TRBJ1-6,.
CASSLGRGTEAFF,TGTGCCAGCAGCTTAGGTAGGGGGACTGAAGCTTTCTTT,.,TRBV11-2,TRBJ1-1,.